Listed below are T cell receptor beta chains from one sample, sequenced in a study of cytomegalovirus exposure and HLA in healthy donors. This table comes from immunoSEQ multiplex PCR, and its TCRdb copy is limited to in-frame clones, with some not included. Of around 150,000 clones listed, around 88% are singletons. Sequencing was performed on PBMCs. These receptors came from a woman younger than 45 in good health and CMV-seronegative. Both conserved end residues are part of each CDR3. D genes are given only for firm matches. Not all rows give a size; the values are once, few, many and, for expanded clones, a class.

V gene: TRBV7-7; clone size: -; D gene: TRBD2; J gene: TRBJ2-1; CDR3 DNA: TGTGCCAGCAGCTTGAGGCTAGCGGGAGGGTCCTACAATGAGCAGTTCTTC; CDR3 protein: CASSLRLAGGSYNEQFF
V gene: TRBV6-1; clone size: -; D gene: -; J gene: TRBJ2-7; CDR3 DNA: TGTGCCAGCAGTGAATGGTACGAGCAGTACTTC; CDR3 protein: CASSEWYEQYF
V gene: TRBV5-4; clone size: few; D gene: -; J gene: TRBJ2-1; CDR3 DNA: TGTGCCAGCAGCTTACCTGACAGCTACAATGAGCAGTTCTTC; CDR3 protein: CASSLPDSYNEQFF
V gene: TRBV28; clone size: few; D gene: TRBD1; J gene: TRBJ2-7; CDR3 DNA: TGTGCCACCGTTGGTTGGACAGGGGGTTACGAGCAGTACTTC; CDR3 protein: CATVGWTGGYEQYF
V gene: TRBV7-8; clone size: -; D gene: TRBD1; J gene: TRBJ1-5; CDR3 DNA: TGTGCCAGCAGCTTAATAGGGACAGTCGATCAGCCCCAGCATTTT; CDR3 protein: CASSLIGTVDQPQHF
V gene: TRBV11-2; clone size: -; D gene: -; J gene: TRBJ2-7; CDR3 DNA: TGTGCCAGCAGCCTAGGACACAGAAGCTCCTACGAGCAGTACTTC; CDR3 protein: CASSLGHRSSYEQYF
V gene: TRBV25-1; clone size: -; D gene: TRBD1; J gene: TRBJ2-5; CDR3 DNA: TGTGCCAGCTCGGACAGGGGAGTTTGGACCCAGTACTTC; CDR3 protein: CASSDRGVWTQYF
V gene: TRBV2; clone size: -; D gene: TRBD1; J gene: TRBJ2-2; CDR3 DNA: TGTGCCACCCAGACAGGGTCGGCGGGGGAGCTGTTTTTT; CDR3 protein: CATQTGSAGELFF
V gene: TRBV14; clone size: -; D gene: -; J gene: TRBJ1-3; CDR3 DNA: TGTGCCAGCAGCCAGAATCAGGCTTCCGGAAACACCATATATTTT; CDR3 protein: CASSQNQASGNTIYF
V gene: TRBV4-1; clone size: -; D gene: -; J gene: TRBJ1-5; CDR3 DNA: TGCGCCAGCAGCCAATTCTCCTCAGGGGCGAGCAATCAGCCCCAGCATTTT; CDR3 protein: CASSQFSSGASNQPQHF
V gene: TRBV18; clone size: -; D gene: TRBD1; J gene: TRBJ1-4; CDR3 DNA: TGTGCCAGCTCACCGGGTTTGGGACAGAAAACACAAAGAGCGGAAAAACTGTTTTTT; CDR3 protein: CASSPGLGQKTQRAEKLFF
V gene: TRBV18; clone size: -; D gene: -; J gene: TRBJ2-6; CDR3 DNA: TGTGCCAGCTCACCCGTTGGAGCTGGTGGGGCCAACGTCCTGACTTTC; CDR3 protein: CASSPVGAGGANVLTF
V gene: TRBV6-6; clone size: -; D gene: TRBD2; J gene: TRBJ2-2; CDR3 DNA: TGTGCCAGCAGCCCGACTAGCGGGGGGTCCGGGGAGCTGTTTTTT; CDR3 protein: CASSPTSGGSGELFF
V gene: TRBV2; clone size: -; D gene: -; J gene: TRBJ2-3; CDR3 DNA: TGTGCCAGCAATCCGAGCGGAATGGGCACAGATACGCAGTATTTT; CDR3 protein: CASNPSGMGTDTQYF
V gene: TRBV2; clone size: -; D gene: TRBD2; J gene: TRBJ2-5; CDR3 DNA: TGTGCCAGCGCGAAACGGGCTAGCGGAGAGACCCAGTACTTC; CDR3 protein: CASAKRASGETQYF
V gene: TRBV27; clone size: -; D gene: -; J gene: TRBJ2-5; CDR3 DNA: TGTGCCAGCAATCCGACCCTGGCGGGGGCTCGGGAGACCCAGTACTTC; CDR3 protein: CASNPTLAGARETQYF
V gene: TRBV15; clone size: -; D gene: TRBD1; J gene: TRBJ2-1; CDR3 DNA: TGTGCCACCAGCAGAGGTCGGGACAGGAACTACAATGAGCAGTTCTTC; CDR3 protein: CATSRGRDRNYNEQFF
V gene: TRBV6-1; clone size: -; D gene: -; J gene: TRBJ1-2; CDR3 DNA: TGTGCCAGCATGCTAGCGGACTCTCCTCTTTATGGCTACACCTTC; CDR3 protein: CASMLADSPLYGYTF
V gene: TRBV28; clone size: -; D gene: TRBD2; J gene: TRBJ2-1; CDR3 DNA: TGTGCCAGCCTCCTAGCGGGCACACTATACAATGAGCAGTTCTTC; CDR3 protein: CASLLAGTLYNEQFF
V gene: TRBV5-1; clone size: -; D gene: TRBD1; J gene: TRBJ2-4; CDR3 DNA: TGCGCCAGCAGTTGGGACAGGGGGCAAGACATTCAGTACTTC; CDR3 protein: CASSWDRGQDIQYF